Listed below are T cell receptor beta chains from one sample, sequenced in a study of shared clonotypes between healthy human individuals. Profiling relied on immunoSEQ multiplex PCR, and the TCRdb table lists in-frame clones only, not all of them. The sample contains some 2,500,000 clones, 85% to 95% of which appear only once. What was sequenced was naive CD4+ T cells from PBMCs. Every receptor here comes from a man aged 18 to 29 in good health. Some clones in this sample may be carry-over from other donors' samples. CDR3s include the opening cysteine and the closing phenylalanine or tryptophan. A D gene is named only where the DNA matches it firmly. For some rows the clone size is stated as once, few or many, or as a class when expanded; others skip it.

>TRBV6-6|NA|NA|TRBJ1-2
CASSHGHPAEGYTF
TGTGCCAGCAGTCACGGACACCCTGCGGAGGGCTACACCTTC
>TRBV9|NA|NA|TRBJ2-4
CASSARDTQAKNIQYF
TGTGCCAGCAGCGCCCGGGACACACAAGCCAAAAACATTCAGTACTTC
>TRBV5-1|NA|NA|TRBJ2-5
CASSLRGLMVETQYF
TGCGCCAGCAGCTTGCGGGGTTTGATGGTTGAGACCCAGTACTTC
>TRBV29-1|few|NA|TRBJ2-7
CSVGFRAPYEQYF
TGCAGCGTTGGATTCAGGGCCCCCTACGAGCAGTACTTC
>TRBV27|NA|NA|TRBJ2-6
CASSSRGRASSGANVLTF
TGTGCCAGCAGTTCCCGAGGCAGGGCGAGCTCTGGGGCCAACGTCCTGACTTTC
>TRBV14|once|TRBD1|TRBJ2-7
CASSQGRGGLHEQYF
TGTGCCAGCAGCCAAGGGCGAGGGGGCCTCCACGAGCAGTACTTC
>TRBV2|NA|NA|TRBJ2-7
CASKTVTPYEQYF
TGTGCCAGCAAGACGGTCACTCCCTACGAGCAGTACTTC
>TRBV19|NA|NA|TRBJ1-2
CASSSLGYGYTF
TGTGCCAGTAGTTCCTTGGGGTATGGCTACACCTTC
>TRBV6-5|NA|TRBD1|TRBJ1-1
CASGLGTGPNTEAFF
TGTGCCAGCGGCCTGGGGACAGGCCCGAACACTGAAGCTTTCTTT
>TRBV19|NA|TRBD2|TRBJ2-7
CASSKAGGSYEQYF
TGTGCCAGTAGTAAGGCCGGGGGGTCCTACGAGCAGTACTTC
>TRBV18|NA|TRBD1|TRBJ2-7
CASSRDRGAYEQYF
TGTGCCAGCTCACGGGACAGGGGGGCCTACGAGCAGTACTTC
>TRBV2|NA|TRBD1|TRBJ2-7
CASSSPGQKTPEQYF
TGTGCCAGCAGCTCTCCGGGACAGAAAACCCCCGAGCAGTACTTC
>TRBV2|NA|NA|TRBJ2-7
CASSGDHNSYEQYF
TGTGCCAGCAGTGGGGACCACAACTCCTACGAGCAGTACTTC
>TRBV27|once|NA|TRBJ2-2
CASSFLARWAGELFF
TGTGCCAGCAGTTTCCTAGCCAGATGGGCCGGGGAGCTGTTTTTT
>TRBV6-6|NA|TRBD1|TRBJ1-4
CASSLTGGADEKLFF
TGTGCCAGCAGTTTAACAGGGGGCGCAGATGAAAAACTGTTTTTT
>TRBV6-1|NA|NA|TRBJ2-5
CASSERGRGETQYF
TGTGCCAGCAGTGAAAGAGGCAGGGGAGAGACCCAGTACTTC
>TRBV2|NA|NA|TRBJ2-7
CASKTDRYEQYF
TGTGCCAGCAAAACCGACCGCTACGAGCAGTACTTC
>TRBV23-1|NA|TRBD1|TRBJ2-3
CASSQSRAGQGSDTQYF
TGCGCCAGCAGTCAATCGAGGGCGGGACAGGGCTCAGATACGCAGTATTTT
>TRBV28|NA|NA|TRBJ1-1
CATIRARGTEAFF
TGTGCCACCATCAGGGCCCGAGGGACTGAAGCTTTCTTT
>TRBV6-6|NA|TRBD1|TRBJ1-5
CATDGTGVSNQPQHF
TGTGCCACCGACGGGACAGGGGTTAGCAATCAGCCCCAGCATTTT
>TRBV9|NA|TRBD1|TRBJ2-2
CASSVGTGGTGELFF
TGTGCCAGCAGCGTAGGGACAGGGGGGACAGGGGAGCTGTTTTTT
>TRBV5-4|few|TRBD2|TRBJ2-1
CASSSGLAGNNEQFF
TGTGCCAGCAGCTCGGGACTAGCGGGGAACAATGAGCAGTTCTTC
>TRBV7-2|NA|NA|TRBJ1-2
CASSFTRANYGYTF
TGTGCCAGCAGCTTCACCAGGGCTAACTATGGCTACACCTTC
>TRBV5-1|NA|TRBD1|TRBJ2-5
CASSRIITGTGGAETQYF
TGCGCCAGCAGCAGGATAATTACCGGGACAGGGGGCGCTGAGACCCAGTACTTC
>TRBV6-5|once|TRBD1|TRBJ2-3
CASSKQGKTDTQYF
TGTGCCAGCAGTAAACAGGGGAAGACAGATACGCAGTATTTT
>TRBV5-1|few|TRBD1|TRBJ2-7
CASRRTGTGATREQYF
TGCGCCAGCAGACGCACCGGGACAGGGGCGACCCGGGAGCAGTACTTC
>TRBV5-1|NA|TRBD2|TRBJ2-2
CASMGIAGSRTGELFF
TGCGCCAGCATGGGAATAGCGGGAAGTCGGACCGGGGAGCTGTTTTTT
>TRBV27|NA|NA|TRBJ2-4
CASSLFGSGVAPRIQYF
TGTGCCAGCAGTTTATTTGGTTCCGGAGTCGCCCCCCGCATTCAGTACTTC
>TRBV5-1|NA|NA|TRBJ2-5
CANDIREKETQYF
TGCGCCAACGATATCCGGGAGAAAGAGACCCAGTACTTC
>TRBV19|NA|TRBD1|TRBJ2-5
CASSIIRTGQETQYF
TGTGCCAGTAGTATTATACGGACAGGGCAAGAGACCCAGTACTTC
>TRBV5-4|NA|NA|TRBJ2-7
CASSLFNSPNYEQYF
TGTGCCAGCAGCTTGTTTAACAGCCCAAACTACGAGCAGTACTTC
>TRBV2|NA|NA|TRBJ2-7
CASTQGVVHEQYF
TGTGCCAGCACACAGGGAGTGGTCCACGAGCAGTACTTC
>TRBV5-1|NA|NA|TRBJ2-2
CASSLTHPTTGELFF
TGCGCCAGCAGCTTGACTCACCCAACCACCGGGGAGCTGTTTTTT
>TRBV27|NA|TRBD2|TRBJ2-7
CASSLRTSGSPYEQYF
TGTGCCAGCAGTCTCCGGACTAGCGGGAGTCCCTACGAGCAGTACTTC
>TRBV5-1|NA|TRBD1|TRBJ1-2
CASSLGQGGYGYTF
TGCGCCAGCAGCTTGGGGCAGGGGGGCTATGGCTACACCTTC
>TRBV7-3|once|NA|TRBJ1-5
CASSFKSGGENQPQHF
TGTGCCAGCAGCTTCAAGAGCGGGGGCGAAAATCAGCCCCAGCATTTT
>TRBV7-8|NA|TRBD2|TRBJ2-2
CASSLRTSGNTGELFF
TGTGCCAGCAGCCTTCGGACTAGCGGGAACACCGGGGAGCTGTTTTTT
>TRBV28|NA|NA|TRBJ1-1
CASSLLDRMNTEAFF
TGTGCCAGCAGTTTACTAGACAGGATGAACACTGAAGCTTTCTTT
>TRBV7-2|NA|NA|TRBJ2-4
CASGVFRGGGDIQYF
TGTGCCAGCGGGGTTTTTAGGGGAGGCGGGGACATTCAGTACTTC
>TRBV27|NA|TRBD1|TRBJ2-7
CASRGTGLSYEQYF
TGTGCCAGCAGGGGGACAGGGCTATCCTACGAGCAGTACTTC
>TRBV7-9|NA|TRBD1|TRBJ1-2
CASSTIPSGTERYGYTF
TGTGCCAGCAGCACAATTCCCTCCGGGACAGAGAGATATGGCTACACCTTC
>TRBV6-5|NA|NA|TRBJ2-7
CASRQGPGKAYEQYF
TGTGCCAGCAGGCAGGGCCCAGGCAAGGCCTACGAGCAGTACTTC
>TRBV30|NA|NA|TRBJ1-5
CAWSRPHGQPQHF
TGTGCCTGGAGCCGACCCCACGGCCAGCCCCAGCATTTT
>TRBV7-2|NA|TRBD1|TRBJ2-1
CASRPTGGFYNEQFF
TGTGCCAGCAGACCGACAGGGGGCTTCTACAATGAGCAGTTCTTC
>TRBV5-1|NA|TRBD1|TRBJ2-5
CASSFLGQGAQETQYF
TGCGCCAGCAGCTTTCTAGGACAGGGGGCGCAAGAGACCCAGTACTTC
>TRBV27|NA|TRBD2|TRBJ2-3
CASSPGTSARTDTQYF
TGTGCCAGCAGTCCGGGGACTAGCGCCCGCACAGATACGCAGTATTTT
>TRBV18|NA|NA|TRBJ1-3
CASSPLGQKAGNTIYF
TGTGCCAGCTCACCCCTCGGACAGAAAGCTGGAAACACCATATATTTT
>TRBV2|NA|NA|TRBJ1-2
CASTVGEGYGYTF
TGTGCCAGCACTGTTGGGGAAGGTTATGGCTACACCTTC
>TRBV28|once|NA|TRBJ1-4
CASSIGSRGSEKLFF
TGTGCCAGCAGTATAGGTTCCAGGGGAAGTGAAAAACTGTTTTTT
>TRBV5-1|NA|TRBD2|TRBJ2-3
CASSFSGRGTDTQYF
TGCGCCAGCAGCTTTAGCGGGAGGGGCACAGATACGCAGTATTTT
>TRBV5-1|NA|NA|TRBJ2-3
CASSLEGNGEQYF
TGCGCCAGCAGCTTGGAGGGAAATGGGGAGCAGTATTTT
>TRBV5-1|once|NA|TRBJ2-7
CASSLSTGTSYEQYF
TGCGCCAGCAGCTTGTCGACGGGAACTTCCTACGAGCAGTACTTC
>TRBV2|NA|NA|TRBJ1-5
CASSPSWGLDNQPQHF
TGTGCCAGCAGTCCCTCTTGGGGGCTTGACAATCAGCCCCAGCATTTT